A selection of T cell receptor beta chains follows, all from one sample in a study of long-term antiretroviral therapy in people with HIV. This table comes from immunoSEQ multiplex PCR, and its TCRdb copy is limited to in-frame clones, with some not included. This table holds about 25,000 clones, under 85% found once. The sequencing here drew on unsorted PBMCs, taken 1.1 years before starting antiretroviral therapy. The source of these receptors is a woman between 40 and 50 years old with HIV. Both conserved end residues are part of each CDR3. Each record gives: D gene, clone size, J gene, V gene, CDR3 DNA, CDR3 protein. The D gene is left open where the match is weak. Some rows have no size entry. The others give once, few or many, or a class for an expanded clone.

>TRBD1|NA|TRBJ2-7|TRBV5-4
TGTGCCAGCAGCCTACAGGGGTCTCCCTACGAGCAGTACTTC
CASSLQGSPYEQYF
>NA|NA|TRBJ2-1|TRBV29-1
TGCAGCGTACACACGCCAACATACAATGAGCAGTTCTTC
CSVHTPTYNEQFF
>NA|NA|TRBJ1-1|TRBV27
TGTGCCAGCAGTCACCGACCGCTGGGTGAAGCTTTCTTT
CASSHRPLGEAFF
>TRBD1|NA|TRBJ2-7|TRBV23-1
TGCGCCAGCAGTCACCTAAACAGGGGGCTTTGTTGCGAGCAGTACTTC
CASSHLNRGLCCEQYF
>NA|NA|TRBJ1-4|TRBV5-1
TGCGCCAGCAGCTTGGAGGGGAGAGAAGGAGAAAAACTGTTTTTT
CASSLEGREGEKLFF
>TRBD1|NA|TRBJ2-7|TRBV27
TGTGCCAGCAGTTCGTACGGGACAGAATTCTCCTACGAGCAGTACTTC
CASSSYGTEFSYEQYF
>NA|NA|TRBJ2-7|TRBV5-6
TGTGCCAGCAGCTTGGTTGGGGACTACGAGCAGTACTTC
CASSLVGDYEQYF
>TRBD2|NA|TRBJ2-2|TRBV7-8
TGTGCCAGCGAGGGGAGGGCCCGAACCGGGGAGCTGTTTTTT
CASEGRARTGELFF
>TRBD1|NA|TRBJ1-2|TRBV28
TGTGCCAGCAGTTCGACGGGACAGGGAACCTATGGCTACACCTTC
CASSSTGQGTYGYTF
>NA|NA|TRBJ1-2|TRBV5-1
TGCGCCAGCACCGGCGGGGATCTCTTAAGACGTGGCTACACCTTC
CASTGGDLLRRGYTF
>TRBD2|NA|TRBJ2-7|TRBV5-4
TGTGCCAGCAGCCCCGGACTAGCAGATGCTACGAAACAGTACTTC
CASSPGLADATKQYF
>NA|NA|TRBJ1-2|TRBV5-1
TGCGCCAGCAGCTTGGGAGGCATAGTAAACTATGGCTACACCTTC
CASSLGGIVNYGYTF
>TRBD2|NA|TRBJ2-1|TRBV6-4
TGTGCCAGCAGTGACTCGAATATAGCGGGGTACAATGAGCAGTTCTTC
CASSDSNIAGYNEQFF
>NA|NA|TRBJ2-3|TRBV6-1
TGTGCCAGCAGTGAAGCGGTTTCCCCAACACTCACAGATACGCAGTATTTT
CASSEAVSPTLTDTQYF
>NA|few|TRBJ1-2|TRBV18
TGTGCCAGCTCACCAGAGGCAGGAAAGTACGGCTACACCTTC
CASSPEAGKYGYTF
>TRBD1|NA|TRBJ2-7|TRBV6-1
TGTGCCAGCAGTGTAAACAGGGGGCTCTACGAGCAGTACTTC
CASSVNRGLYEQYF
>TRBD1|NA|TRBJ2-3|TRBV11-3
TGTGCCAGCGGAGACAGGGCGACAGATACGCAGTATTTT
CASGDRATDTQYF
>NA|NA|TRBJ1-5|TRBV10-3
TGTGCCATCAGTGACAGCGGCGGGCAAAGGCCCCAGCATTTT
CAISDSGGQRPQHF
>NA|NA|TRBJ1-6|TRBV7-2
TGTGCCAGCAGCCCCCAACATTCAAGGAGTTATAATTCACCCCTCCACTTT
CASSPQHSRSYNSPLHF
>NA|once|TRBJ1-2|TRBV5-4
TGTGCCACCCCCAACCAGGAGCATGGCTACACCTTC
CATPNQEHGYTF
>TRBD1|NA|TRBJ1-2|TRBV7-2
TGTGCCAGCAGTACGGAGGGGGCGGAAGGTCTTTATGGCTACACCTTC
CASSTEGAEGLYGYTF
>TRBD1|NA|TRBJ1-5|TRBV6-6
TGTGCCAGCAGTTACGGGGGACAGGGTGGCAATCAGCCCCAGCATTTT
CASSYGGQGGNQPQHF
>NA|NA|TRBJ1-3|TRBV30
TGTGCCTGGAGGCAGAGGGGGGCGTATGGAAACACCATATATTTT
CAWRQRGAYGNTIYF
>NA|NA|TRBJ1-5|TRBV19
TGTGCCAGTAATCAGGACCGCAATCAGCCCCAGCATTTT
CASNQDRNQPQHF
>NA|NA|TRBJ1-6|TRBV4-1
TGCGCCAGCAGCCAAGAACGGTCCGCCATCTATTCACCCCTCCACTTT
CASSQERSAIYSPLHF
>TRBD2|few|TRBJ2-7|TRBV18
TGTGCCAGCTCACCCCAAGGGACTAGCGGGAGAAGGTACTTC
CASSPQGTSGRRYF
>NA|NA|TRBJ1-3|TRBV2
TGTGCCAGCAGTGAATGGGGTCCCGACTCTGGAAACACCATATATTTT
CASSEWGPDSGNTIYF
>TRBD1|NA|TRBJ2-7|TRBV5-1
TGCGCCAGCAGCTTTTCGGGACAGGGGATTGCCTACGAGCAGTACTTC
CASSFSGQGIAYEQYF
>TRBD1|NA|TRBJ1-2|TRBV9
TGTGCCAGCAGCTTAAGGACAGGGATGGGTGGCTACACCTTC
CASSLRTGMGGYTF
>TRBD2|NA|TRBJ2-5|TRBV9
TGTGCCAGCAGTAGCGGGGGGGCCTCTCAAGAGACCCAGTACTTC
CASSSGGASQETQYF
>NA|NA|TRBJ1-3|TRBV19
TGTGCCAGTAGTATTTGGGCCGGCTCTGGAAACACCATATATTTT
CASSIWAGSGNTIYF
>TRBD2|few|TRBJ2-7|TRBV7-9
TGTGCCAGCAGCTCGACCCACAGCGGGAGGGTTAACGAGCAGTACTTC
CASSSTHSGRVNEQYF